The rows below give T cell receptor beta chains drawn from one sample of a study of monozygotic twins with inflammatory bowel disease. One entry per CDR3 protein, without DNA, is what TCRdb gives after re-calling the 5' RACE reads. The listing records approximately 330,000 distinct CDR3 sequences. What was sequenced was blood. These receptors were taken from a human donor with ulcerative colitis or Crohn's disease, or a healthy co-twin of an affected twin (not recorded which). Both conserved end residues are part of each CDR3.

TRBJ1-1 TRBV5-6 CASSLGQKMNTEAFF
TRBJ2-7 TRBV7-2 CASSLGGVTYEQYF
TRBJ2-3 TRBV5-1 CASRITGRTDTQYF
TRBJ1-1 TRBV4-3 CASSHHRGRGATEAFF
TRBJ2-7 TRBV7-9 CASSPKTGIYNEQYF
TRBJ2-1 TRBV7-6 CASSLWELVAGFNEQFF
TRBJ1-1 TRBV18 CASSPPGRVMNTEAFF
TRBJ1-1 TRBV10-3 CAIMGSGAYGEAFF
TRBJ2-7 TRBV27 CASSWIGREGRYEQYF
TRBJ1-2 TRBV4-1 CASSQTGTGNYGYTF
TRBJ2-1 TRBV14 CASSQDRGGTEQFF
TRBJ2-5 TRBV27 CASSLSQAGGEETQYF
TRBJ2-2 TRBV20-1 CSARDGRGSGELFF
TRBJ2-3 TRBV12-5 CASARVDVTDTQYF
TRBJ2-4 TRBV5-5 CASSLAGPKNIQYF
TRBJ1-5 TRBV7-9 CASSQGLQPQHF
TRBJ1-2 TRBV20-1 CSARDRAGGLNYGYTF
TRBJ1-3 TRBV7-7 CASSLDQGNTIYF
TRBJ1-1 TRBV12-3/TRBV12-4 CASSVTTGNTEAFF
TRBJ2-5 TRBV7-3 CASSFGTQETQYF
TRBJ2-7 TRBV7-2 CASSRSGTGSYEQYF
TRBJ2-2 TRBV25-1 CASSEQGMELFF
TRBJ2-1 TRBV28 CASSWDSNSYNEQFF
TRBJ1-5 TRBV28 CASTIRQGGQPQHF
TRBJ2-7 TRBV20-1 CSASTAGISYEQYF
TRBJ1-3 TRBV3-1 CASAQPWSSGNTIYF
TRBJ1-5 TRBV6-1 CASSEPGTGRSNQPQHF
TRBJ1-2 TRBV7-8 CASSFEGQGALLTF
TRBJ1-1 TRBV4-1 CASSQVRITGNTEAFF
TRBJ2-2 TRBV24-1 CATSGTTDTGELFF
TRBJ2-7 TRBV12-3/TRBV12-4 CASSLGTRAFYEQYF
TRBJ2-3 TRBV12-3/TRBV12-4 CASSPGGRVGTDTQYF
TRBJ2-1 TRBV4-3 CASSQAQGLQINEQFF
TRBJ2-3 TRBV7-2 CASGNLDKPDTQYF
TRBJ1-1 TRBV7-2 CASSRGQGSTEAFF
TRBJ1-4 TRBV20-1 CSARHFNEKLFF
TRBJ2-7 TRBV5-1 CASTTGGTLPSYEQYF
TRBJ1-6 TRBV5-1 CASSLDQGPPLHF
TRBJ2-3 TRBV5-6 CASSWTGLETDTQYF
TRBJ1-6 TRBV12-3/TRBV12-4 CASSSPGQGDSPLHF
TRBJ1-1 TRBV24-1 CATSDGQNTEAFF